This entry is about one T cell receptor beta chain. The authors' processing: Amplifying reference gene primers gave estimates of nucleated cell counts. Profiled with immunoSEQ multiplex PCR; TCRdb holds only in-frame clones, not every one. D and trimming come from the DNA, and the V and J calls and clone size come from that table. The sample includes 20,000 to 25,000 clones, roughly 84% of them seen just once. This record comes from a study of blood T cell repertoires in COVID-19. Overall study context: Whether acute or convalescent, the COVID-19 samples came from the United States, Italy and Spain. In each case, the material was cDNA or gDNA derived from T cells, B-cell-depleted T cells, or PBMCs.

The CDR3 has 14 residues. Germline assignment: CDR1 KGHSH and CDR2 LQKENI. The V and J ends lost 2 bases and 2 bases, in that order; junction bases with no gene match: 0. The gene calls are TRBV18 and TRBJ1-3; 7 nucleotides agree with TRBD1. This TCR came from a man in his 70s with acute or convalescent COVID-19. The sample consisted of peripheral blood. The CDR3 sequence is CASSPDRAGNTIYF. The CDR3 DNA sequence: TGTGCCAGCTCACCAGACAGGGCTGGAAACACCATATATTTT.